A selection of T cell receptor beta chains follows, all from one sample in a study of T cells in Graves' hyperthyroidism and ophthalmopathy. Each CDR3 protein is one row after TCRdb ran MiXCR on the multiplex PCR reads. Of some 690,000 distinct CDR3 sequences detected, 17% appear once; the ten largest clones hold 15% to 17%. Sample: blood. These receptors came from a man in his fifties or sixties with Graves' hyperthyroidism. The CDR3 runs from the conserved cysteine through the conserved F or W. The order of the fields is clone size, D gene, J gene, V gene, CDR3 protein, CDR3 DNA. D genes are given only for firm matches. Rows may omit the clone size; those that give it use once, few, many or a size class.

-	-	TRBJ2-3	TRBV9	CASSVVPVEFTDTQYF	TGTGCCAGCAGCGTAGTGCCCGTGGAGTTCACAGATACGCAGTATTTT
few	TRBD2	TRBJ2-1	TRBV11-2	CAGSLAGGHNEQFF	TGTGCCGGCAGCTTAGCGGGAGGTCACAATGAGCAGTTCTTC
few	-	TRBJ2-7	TRBV11-3	CASSQGRSSYEQYF	TGTGCCAGCAGCCAGGGGCGGAGCTCCTACGAGCAGTACTTC
-	-	TRBJ2-2	TRBV5-1	CASSLAPANTGELFF	TGCGCCAGCAGCTTGGCCCCGGCGAACACCGGGGAGCTGTTTTTT
few	-	TRBJ2-7	TRBV7-9	CASSLDSWVGGVSSYEQYF	TGTGCCAGCAGCTTAGACTCTTGGGTGGGAGGAGTCTCTTCCTACGAGCAGTACTTC
many	-	TRBJ2-5	TRBV29-1	CSVVDLLYETQYF	TGCAGCGTTGTAGACTTATTATACGAGACCCAGTACTTC
-	-	TRBJ1-4	TRBV19	CASSTRTADNEKLFF	TGTGCCAGTAGTACCAGGACTGCCGACAATGAAAAACTGTTTTTT
many	-	TRBJ2-1	TRBV2	CAREFVRNKSYNEQFF	TGTGCCAGGGAGTTTGTGCGGAACAAATCCTACAATGAGCAGTTCTTC
many	-	TRBJ2-1	TRBV7-6	CASTPSTFSYNEQFF	TGTGCCAGCACCCCAAGCACATTCTCCTACAATGAGCAGTTCTTC
many	TRBD1	TRBJ2-7	TRBV2	CATFGQGKSYEQYF	TGTGCCACTTTCGGACAGGGAAAATCCTACGAGCAGTACTTC
-	TRBD1	TRBJ1-2	TRBV14	CASSQDRWPDRNYGYTF	TGTGCCAGCAGCCAAGATCGGTGGCCGGACAGGAACTATGGCTACACCTTC
-	-	TRBJ2-2	TRBV6-1	CASSHTGRKNTGELFF	TGTGCCAGCAGTCACACAGGGCGAAAGAACACCGGGGAGCTGTTTTTT
many	TRBD2	TRBJ2-7	TRBV10-3	CATRAGESYEQYF	TGTGCCACCCGAGCGGGAGAATCCTACGAGCAGTACTTC
-	-	TRBJ1-4	TRBV2	CASSRDLSEKLFF	TGTGCCAGCAGTCGGGATCTTAGTGAAAAACTGTTTTTT
many	-	TRBJ2-1	TRBV7-2	CASSYLGGVGYDEQFF	TGTGCCAGCAGCTACCTAGGGGGGGTTGGTTACGATGAGCAGTTCTTC
-	TRBD2	TRBJ2-2	TRBV20-1	CSARDPTSGYNTGELFF	TGCAGTGCTAGAGATCCGACTAGCGGGTATAACACCGGGGAGCTGTTTTTT
-	-	TRBJ1-1	TRBV19	CASSRGTPRGTEAFF	TGTGCCAGTAGTCGCGGGACCCCACGGGGCACTGAAGCTTTCTTT
many	-	TRBJ2-7	TRBV28	CASSSPSGGGEQYF	TGTGCCAGCAGTTCTCCCTCAGGGGGAGGCGAGCAGTACTTC
-	-	TRBJ1-2	TRBV7-9	CASSSSGGYTF	TGTGCCAGCAGCTCCTCAGGTGGCTACACCTTC
many	TRBD1	TRBJ1-5	TRBV7-2	CASTLQGDQPQHF	TGTGCCAGCACCCTACAGGGGGATCAGCCCCAGCATTTT
many	-	TRBJ1-1	TRBV6-1	CASSFDTTANTEAFF	TGTGCCAGCAGTTTCGACACGACCGCGAACACTGAAGCTTTCTTT
many	-	TRBJ2-7	TRBV18	CASSTDSNYEQYF	TGTGCCAGCTCAACGGACAGTAACTACGAGCAGTACTTC
-	-	TRBJ2-7	TRBV6-1	CASTFRLGEYEQYF	TGTGCCAGCACCTTCCGACTGGGGGAATACGAGCAGTACTTC
-	-	TRBJ1-2	TRBV28	CASSPEIYGYTF	TGTGCCAGCAGCCCGGAGATATATGGCTACACCTTC
many	TRBD1	TRBJ2-7	TRBV28	CASSPRDRGLREQYF	TGTGCCAGCAGTCCCCGGGACAGGGGGCTTCGGGAGCAGTACTTC
many	-	TRBJ2-3	TRBV9	CASSETDSDTQYF	TGTGCCAGCAGCGAAACCGACTCGGATACGCAGTATTTT
many	-	TRBJ1-5	TRBV7-9	CASSSNTGPQHF	TGTGCCAGCAGCTCTAATACCGGGCCCCAGCATTTT